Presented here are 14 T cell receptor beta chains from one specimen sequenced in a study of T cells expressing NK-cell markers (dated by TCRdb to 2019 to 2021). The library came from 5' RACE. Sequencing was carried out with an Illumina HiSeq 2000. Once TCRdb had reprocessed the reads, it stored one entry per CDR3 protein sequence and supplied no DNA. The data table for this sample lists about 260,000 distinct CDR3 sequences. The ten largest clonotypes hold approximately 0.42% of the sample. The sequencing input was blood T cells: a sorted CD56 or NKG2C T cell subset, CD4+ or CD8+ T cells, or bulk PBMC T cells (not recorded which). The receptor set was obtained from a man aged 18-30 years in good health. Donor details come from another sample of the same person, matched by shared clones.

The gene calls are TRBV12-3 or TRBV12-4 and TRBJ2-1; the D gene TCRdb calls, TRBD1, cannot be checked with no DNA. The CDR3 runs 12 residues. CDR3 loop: CASSWTGGEQFF.

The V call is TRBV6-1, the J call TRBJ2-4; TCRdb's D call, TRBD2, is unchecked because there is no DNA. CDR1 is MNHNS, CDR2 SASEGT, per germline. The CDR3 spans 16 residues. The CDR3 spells CASSLNLAGATNIQYF.

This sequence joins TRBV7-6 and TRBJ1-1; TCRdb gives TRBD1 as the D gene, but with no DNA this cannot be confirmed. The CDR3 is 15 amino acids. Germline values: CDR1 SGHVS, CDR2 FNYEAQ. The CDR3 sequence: CASSHPTGGITEAFF.

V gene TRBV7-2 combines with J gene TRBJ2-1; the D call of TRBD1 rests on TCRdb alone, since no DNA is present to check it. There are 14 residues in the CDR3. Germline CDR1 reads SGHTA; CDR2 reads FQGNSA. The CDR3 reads CASSSHGQGNEQFF.

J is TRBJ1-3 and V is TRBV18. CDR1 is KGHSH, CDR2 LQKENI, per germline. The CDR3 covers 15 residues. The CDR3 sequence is CASSPVSGYGNTIYF.

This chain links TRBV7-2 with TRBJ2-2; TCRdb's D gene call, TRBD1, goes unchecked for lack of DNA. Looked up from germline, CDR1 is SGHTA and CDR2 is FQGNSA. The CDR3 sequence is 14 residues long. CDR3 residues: CASSPKRQGGELFF.

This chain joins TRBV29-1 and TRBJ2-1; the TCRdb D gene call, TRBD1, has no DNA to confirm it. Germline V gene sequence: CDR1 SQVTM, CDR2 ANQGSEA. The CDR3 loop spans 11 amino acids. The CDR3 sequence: CSVDGGSDRFF.

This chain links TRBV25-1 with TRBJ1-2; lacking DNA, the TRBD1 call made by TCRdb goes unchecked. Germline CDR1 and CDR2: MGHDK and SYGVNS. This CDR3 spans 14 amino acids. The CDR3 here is CASSQGDSKGGYTF.

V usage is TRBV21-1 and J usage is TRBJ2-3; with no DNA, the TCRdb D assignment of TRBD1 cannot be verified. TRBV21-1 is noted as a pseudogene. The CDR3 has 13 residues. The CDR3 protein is CASSETVTDTQYF.

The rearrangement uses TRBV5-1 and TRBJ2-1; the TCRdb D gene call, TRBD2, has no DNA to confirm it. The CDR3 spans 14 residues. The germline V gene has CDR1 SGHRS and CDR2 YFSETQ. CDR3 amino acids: CASSTSGSGREQFF. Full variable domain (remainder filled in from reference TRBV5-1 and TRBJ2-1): KAGVTQTPRYLIKTRGQQVTLSCSPISGHRSVSWYQQTPGQGLQFLFEYFSETQRNKGNFPGRFSGRQFSNSRSEMNVSTLELGDSALYLCASSTSGSGREQFFGPGTRLTVL.

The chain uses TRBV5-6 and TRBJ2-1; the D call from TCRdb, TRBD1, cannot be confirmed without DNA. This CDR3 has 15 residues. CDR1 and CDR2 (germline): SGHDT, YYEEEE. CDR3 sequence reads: CASSFRGVTYNEQFF. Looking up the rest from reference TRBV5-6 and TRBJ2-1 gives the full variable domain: DAGVTQSPTHLIKTRGQQVTLRCSPKSGHDTVSWYQQALGQGPQFIFQYYEEEERQRGNFPDRFSGHQFPNYSSELNVNALLLGDSALYLCASSFRGVTYNEQFFGPGTRLTVL.

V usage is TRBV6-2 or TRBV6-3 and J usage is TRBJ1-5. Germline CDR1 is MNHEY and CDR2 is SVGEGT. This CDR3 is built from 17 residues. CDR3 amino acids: CASSSPKLGGSNQPQHF.

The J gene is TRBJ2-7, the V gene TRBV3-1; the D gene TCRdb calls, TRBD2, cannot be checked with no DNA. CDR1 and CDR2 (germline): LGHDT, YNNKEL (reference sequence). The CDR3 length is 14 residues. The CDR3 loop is CASSQDLPSGEQYF.

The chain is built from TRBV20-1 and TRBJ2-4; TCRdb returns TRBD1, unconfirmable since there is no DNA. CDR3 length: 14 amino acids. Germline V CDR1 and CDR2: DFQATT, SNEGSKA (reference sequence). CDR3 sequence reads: CSAGAKLAKNIQYF.